The rows below give T cell receptor beta chains drawn from one sample of a study of blood T cell repertoires in COVID-19. Data came from immunoSEQ multiplex PCR; TCRdb stores just in-frame clones and leaves some out. The profile shows approximately 150,000 clones, around 88% of them singletons. Source material: peripheral blood. Every receptor here comes from a human donor in a cohort sampled during active COVID-19. Each CDR3 is given with its conserved first and last residue. The D gene is left open where the match is weak. Where a row states a size, it is once, few, many or the class of an expanded clone; other rows omit it.

V: TRBV10-3
size: NA
J: TRBJ2-2
D: TRBD1
CDR3: CAISDLGQGLGELFF
DNA: TGTGCCATCAGTGATTTGGGACAGGGGCTCGGGGAGCTGTTTTTT

V: TRBV15
size: NA
J: TRBJ2-2
D: NA
CDR3: CATSRTANTGELFF
DNA: TGTGCCACCAGCAGGACAGCGAACACCGGGGAGCTGTTTTTT

V: TRBV24-1
size: NA
J: TRBJ2-7
D: NA
CDR3: CATSELGYEQYF
DNA: TGTGCCACCAGTGAGCTAGGCTACGAGCAGTACTTC

V: TRBV11-2
size: NA
J: TRBJ2-5
D: TRBD2
CDR3: CASSLLGGYQETQYF
DNA: TGTGCCAGCAGCTTACTGGGGGGGTACCAAGAGACCCAGTACTTC

V: TRBV24-1
size: NA
J: TRBJ2-7
D: NA
CDR3: CATSDTGGYEQYF
DNA: TGTGCCACCAGTGATACTGGGGGGTACGAGCAGTACTTC

V: TRBV7-3
size: NA
J: TRBJ2-7
D: TRBD2
CDR3: CASSPGGGANEQYF
DNA: TGTGCCAGCAGCCCTGGGGGGGGAGCCAACGAGCAGTACTTC

V: TRBV2
size: NA
J: TRBJ1-1
D: NA
CDR3: CASSARGNTEAFF
DNA: TGTGCCAGCAGTGCCAGGGGGAACACTGAAGCTTTCTTT

V: TRBV7-6
size: NA
J: TRBJ1-3
D: TRBD1
CDR3: CASSATGAGNTIYF
DNA: TGTGCCAGCAGCGCCACAGGGGCCGGAAACACCATATATTTT

V: TRBV15
size: NA
J: TRBJ2-7
D: NA
CDR3: CATSMDRGYEQYF
DNA: TGTGCCACCAGCATGGACAGAGGCTACGAGCAGTACTTC

V: TRBV3-1/TRBV3-2
size: NA
J: TRBJ1-2
D: NA
CDR3: CASSQDGGASYGYTF
DNA: TGTGCCAGCAGCCAAGATGGGGGGGCAAGCTATGGCTACACCTTC

V: TRBV27
size: once
J: TRBJ1-5
D: NA
CDR3: CASSWGSPGPQHF
DNA: TGTGCCAGCAGTTGGGGCAGCCCGGGGCCCCAGCATTTT

V: TRBV5-6
size: NA
J: TRBJ2-1
D: NA
CDR3: CASSLAVEQFF
DNA: TGTGCCAGCAGCTTGGCGGTTGAGCAGTTCTTC

V: TRBV15
size: NA
J: TRBJ2-3
D: NA
CDR3: CATSRDGGRTDTQYF
DNA: TGTGCCACCAGCAGAGATGGAGGTCGCACAGATACGCAGTATTTT

V: TRBV11-1
size: NA
J: TRBJ1-4
D: TRBD1
CDR3: CASSPGQENEKLFF
DNA: TGTGCCAGCAGCCCGGGACAGGAAAATGAAAAACTGTTTTTT

V: TRBV27
size: NA
J: TRBJ2-3
D: TRBD2
CDR3: CASKPSGTSTDTQYF
DNA: TGTGCCAGCAAACCTAGCGGGACTAGCACAGATACGCAGTATTTT

V: TRBV9
size: few
J: TRBJ2-3
D: NA
CDR3: CASSPGLPGNTQYF
DNA: TGTGCCAGCAGTCCGGGACTCCCGGGGAATACGCAGTATTTT

V: TRBV7-2
size: NA
J: TRBJ2-3
D: TRBD2
CDR3: CASSLLAGRDTQYF
DNA: TGTGCCAGCAGCTTACTAGCGGGGCGGGATACGCAGTATTTT

V: TRBV7-3
size: NA
J: TRBJ2-6
D: NA
CDR3: CASSPFGANVLTF
DNA: TGTGCCAGCAGCCCCTTTGGGGCCAACGTCCTGACTTTC

V: TRBV19
size: once
J: TRBJ2-1
D: TRBD1
CDR3: CASSIGQGANEQFF
DNA: TGTGCCAGTAGTATCGGGCAGGGGGCGAATGAGCAGTTCTTC

V: TRBV6-2/TRBV6-3
size: NA
J: TRBJ1-2
D: TRBD1
CDR3: CASSKTGGSGYTF
DNA: TGTGCCAGCAGCAAAACAGGGGGGAGCGGCTACACCTTC

V: TRBV7-8
size: NA
J: TRBJ1-2
D: NA
CDR3: CASSLETLGSYGYTF
DNA: TGTGCCAGCAGCTTAGAGACCCTAGGCAGCTATGGCTACACCTTC

V: TRBV7-2
size: NA
J: TRBJ1-2
D: TRBD1
CDR3: CASSSDRGNYGYTF
DNA: TGTGCCAGCAGCTCCGACAGGGGTAACTATGGCTACACCTTC